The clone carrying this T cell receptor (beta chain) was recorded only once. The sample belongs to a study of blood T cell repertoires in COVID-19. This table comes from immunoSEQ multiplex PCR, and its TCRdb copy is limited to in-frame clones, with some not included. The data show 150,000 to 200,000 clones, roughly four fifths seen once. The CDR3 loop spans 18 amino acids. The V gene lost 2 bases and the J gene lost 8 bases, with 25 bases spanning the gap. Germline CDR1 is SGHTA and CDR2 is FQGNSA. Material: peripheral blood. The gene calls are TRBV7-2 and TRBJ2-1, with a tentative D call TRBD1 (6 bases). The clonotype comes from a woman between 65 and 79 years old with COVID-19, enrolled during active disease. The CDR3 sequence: CASSLPPSWDGRTDEQFF. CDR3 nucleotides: TGTGCCAGCAGCTTACCACCCTCTTGGGACGGGCGGACAGATGAGCAGTTCTTC.